This TCR beta chain is drawn from a study of T-cell reconstitution after alpha-beta-depleted transplantation in children. Preparation of the TCRbeta library was carried out with unique molecular identifiers. TCRdb itself ran the PCR reads through MiXCR, one entry per CDR3 protein. Of about a million distinct CDR3 sequences in the sample, about 31% were seen once. Study-wide findings and caveats: It was surviving recipient T cells and thymic progenitors that gave some patients high TCRbeta diversity at day 60. The main origin of T-cell counts and diversity one year after transplant was newly produced T cells.

V lost 6 bases to trimming and J lost 6 bases; unmatched junction nucleotides: 8. This CDR3 region has 14 residues. This clonotype was detected a few times. Its antigen is not known. The receptor was isolated from a boy in the first two years of life who had a stem cell transplant for SCID, so the T cells may come from the graft donor. The rearrangement joins TRBV12-3 or TRBV12-4 to TRBJ2-7, with 10 bases lining up with TRBD1. The sequencing here drew on PBMCs, mostly from graft donor cells, taken 360 days after TCRalphabeta/CD19-depleted stem cell transplant. CDR3 loop: CASRTDRGQGEQYF. DNA for the CDR3: TGTGCCAGCAGGACCGACAGGGGGCAGGGCGAGCAGTACTTC.